The entry that follows covers one TCR beta chain sequence. The antigen remains undetermined. The data were obtained in a study of vaccination and CD4 T cells after COVID-19. About the research overall: Either a CEFX pool, an HIV-1 Nef pool, or no peptide was added to control cultures.

With the Oncomine TCR Beta short-read assay, DNA from cultured CD4+ T cells was sequenced. TCRdb recomputed calls from the PCR reads with MiXCR, one row per CDR3 protein. This table holds about 8,100 distinct CDR3 sequences, approximately 65% found once. The treatment was: approximately nine-day PBMC culture with coronavirus spike peptide pools or control peptides (ViraFEST assay). T cells were expanded with peptide pools, and expanded clonotypes were identified by TCR sequencing. The CDR3 has 17 amino acids. The junction had 6 bases not matched to a gene; V was cut back by 3 bases and J by 0 bases. The germline V gene has CDR1 SGHTA and CDR2 FQGNSA.

The rearrangement uses TRBV7-2 and TRBJ2-7; TRBD2 matches at 12 bases. The clonotype was recovered from a human donor who had recovered from COVID-19. The sequenced sample was CD4+ T cells from blood, cultured in vitro. The CDR3 loop reads CASSFRLAGARSYEQYF. The CDR3 nucleotides are TGTGCCAGCAGCTTTCGACTAGCGGGGGCCCGCTCCTACGAGCAGTACTTC.